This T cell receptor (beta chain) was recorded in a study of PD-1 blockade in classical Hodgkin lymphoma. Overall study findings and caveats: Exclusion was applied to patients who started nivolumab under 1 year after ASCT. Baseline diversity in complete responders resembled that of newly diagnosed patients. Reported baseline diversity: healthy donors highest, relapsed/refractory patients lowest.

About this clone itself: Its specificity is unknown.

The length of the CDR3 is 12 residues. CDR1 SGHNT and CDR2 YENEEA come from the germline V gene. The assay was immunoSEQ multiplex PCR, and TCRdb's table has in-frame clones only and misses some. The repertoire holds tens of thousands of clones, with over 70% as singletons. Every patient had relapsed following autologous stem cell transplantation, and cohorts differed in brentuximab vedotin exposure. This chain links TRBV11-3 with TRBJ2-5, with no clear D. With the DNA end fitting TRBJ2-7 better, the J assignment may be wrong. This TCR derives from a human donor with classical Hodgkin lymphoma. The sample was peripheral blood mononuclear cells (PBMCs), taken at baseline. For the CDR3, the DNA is TGTGCCAGCAGCTTAGTAGGGTACGAGCAGTACTTC. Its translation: CASSLVGYEQYF.